The clone carrying this TCR beta chain was counted many times. Its target is not known. This sample was taken from a study of T cells in Graves' hyperthyroidism and ophthalmopathy. Study-wide points: Separating ophthalmopathy from stable hyperthyroidism was achieved by a 13 V-J model.

The CDR3 regions of TCR beta were amplified from RNA transcripts. Primed by the HTBI set, a first-round RT-PCR was run on the TCR CDR3. TCRdb re-called the multiplex PCR reads with MiXCR, one entry per CDR3 protein. The sample records roughly 500,000 distinct CDR3 sequences, under 60% being singletons. Germline V gives CDR1 DFQATT, CDR2 SNEGSKA (reference sequence). V lost 6 bases and J lost 5; bases outside the gene matches: 16. CDR3 length: 17 amino acids. Uncontrolled infection, other autoimmune disease, pregnancy or lactation barred patients from enrollment. The clonotype was recovered from an adult woman with Graves' disease, either hyperthyroidism or ophthalmopathy (not recorded which). V and J are TRBV20-1 and TRBJ2-5, with TRBD2 matching 12 bases. Sequencing was done on a sample of peripheral blood or thyroid tissue (not recorded which). CDR3 bases: TGCAGTGCCCTCAATGATTTGACTAGCGGGAGAGTTGAGACCCAGTACTTC. Its protein is CSALNDLTSGRVETQYF.